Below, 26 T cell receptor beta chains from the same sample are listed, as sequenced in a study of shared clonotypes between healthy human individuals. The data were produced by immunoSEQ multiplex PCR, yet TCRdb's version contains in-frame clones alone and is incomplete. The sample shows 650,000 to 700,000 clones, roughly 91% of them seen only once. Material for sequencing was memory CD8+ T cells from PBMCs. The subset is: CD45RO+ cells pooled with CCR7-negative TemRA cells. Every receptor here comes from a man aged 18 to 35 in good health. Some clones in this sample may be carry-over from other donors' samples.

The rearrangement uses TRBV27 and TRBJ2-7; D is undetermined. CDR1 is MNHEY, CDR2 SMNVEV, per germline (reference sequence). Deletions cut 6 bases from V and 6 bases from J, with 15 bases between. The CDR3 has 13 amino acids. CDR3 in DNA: TGTGCCAGCAGCCCAAACCCGATATCCGAGCAGTACTTC. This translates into CASSPNPISEQYF.

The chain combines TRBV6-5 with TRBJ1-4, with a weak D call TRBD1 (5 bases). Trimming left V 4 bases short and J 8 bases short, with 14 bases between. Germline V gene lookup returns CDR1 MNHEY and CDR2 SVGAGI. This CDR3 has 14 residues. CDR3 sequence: CASSWAGEREKLFF. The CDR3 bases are TGTGCCAGCAGTTGGGCGGGGGAAAGGGAAAAACTGTTTTTT.

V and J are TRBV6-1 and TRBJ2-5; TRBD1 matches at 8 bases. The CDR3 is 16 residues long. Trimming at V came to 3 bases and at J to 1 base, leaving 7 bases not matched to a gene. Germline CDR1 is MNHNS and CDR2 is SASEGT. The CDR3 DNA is TGTGCCAGCAGTGAGGTACAGGGGGTCTTCCAAGAGACCCAGTACTTC. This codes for CASSEVQGVFQETQYF.

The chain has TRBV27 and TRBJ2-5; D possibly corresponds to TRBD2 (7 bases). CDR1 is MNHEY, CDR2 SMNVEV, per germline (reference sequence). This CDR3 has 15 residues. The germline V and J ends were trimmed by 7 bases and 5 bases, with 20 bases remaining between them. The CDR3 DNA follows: TGTGCCAGCACCCCCGCGGGGGCAGGGGCTGAGACCCAGTACTTC. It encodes CASTPAGAGAETQYF.

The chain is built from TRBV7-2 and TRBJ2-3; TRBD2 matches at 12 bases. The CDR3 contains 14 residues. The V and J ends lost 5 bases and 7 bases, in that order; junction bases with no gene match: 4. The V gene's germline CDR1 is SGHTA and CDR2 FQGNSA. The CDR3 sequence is CASSGLAGLNTQYF. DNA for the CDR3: TGTGCCAGCAGCGGACTAGCGGGATTAAATACGCAGTATTTT.

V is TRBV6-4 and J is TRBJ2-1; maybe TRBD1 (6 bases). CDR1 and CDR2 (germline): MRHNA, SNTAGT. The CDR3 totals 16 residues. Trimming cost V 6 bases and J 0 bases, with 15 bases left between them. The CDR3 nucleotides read TGTGCCAGCAGCCGAACAGGGATTTTCTCCTACAATGAGCAGTTCTTC. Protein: CASSRTGIFSYNEQFF.

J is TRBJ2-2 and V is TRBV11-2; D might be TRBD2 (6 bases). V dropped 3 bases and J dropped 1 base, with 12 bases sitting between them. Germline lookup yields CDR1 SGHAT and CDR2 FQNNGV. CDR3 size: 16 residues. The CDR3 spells CASSFGLWGNTGELFF. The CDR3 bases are TGTGCCAGCAGCTTTGGACTATGGGGGAACACCGGGGAGCTGTTTTTT.

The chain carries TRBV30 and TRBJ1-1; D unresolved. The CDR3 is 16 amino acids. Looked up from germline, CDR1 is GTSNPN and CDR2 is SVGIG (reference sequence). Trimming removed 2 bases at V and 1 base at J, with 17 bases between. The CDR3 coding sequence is TGTGCCTGGAGTCCCCCGACCGAGGATCGGAACACTGAAGCTTTCTTT. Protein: CAWSPPTEDRNTEAFF. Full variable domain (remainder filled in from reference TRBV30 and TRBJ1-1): SQTIHQWPATLVQPVGSPLSLECTVEGTSNPNLYWYRQAAGRGLQLLFYSVGIGQISSEVPQNLSASRPQDRQFILSSKKLLLSDSGFYLCAWSPPTEDRNTEAFFGQGTRLTVV.

The CDR3 DNA reads TGTGCCAGCAGCCTTCCGGGACACAAGCGGGAGGCTTCCCAGGATACGCAGTATTTT. Its translation: CASSLPGHKREASQDTQYF. The rearrangement joins TRBV9 to TRBJ2-3; 9 bases line up with TRBD2. The germline gives CDR1 SGDLS, CDR2 YYNGEE. Trimming took 4 bases from V and 6 from J; bases not matched to a gene: 21. The CDR3 contains 19 residues. Full variable domain (rest looked up from reference TRBV9 and TRBJ2-3): DSGVTQTPKHLITATGQRVTLRCSPRSGDLSVYWYQQSLDQGLQFLIQYYNGEERAKGNILERFSAQQFPDLHSELNLSSLELGDSALYFCASSLPGHKREASQDTQYFGPGTRLTVL.

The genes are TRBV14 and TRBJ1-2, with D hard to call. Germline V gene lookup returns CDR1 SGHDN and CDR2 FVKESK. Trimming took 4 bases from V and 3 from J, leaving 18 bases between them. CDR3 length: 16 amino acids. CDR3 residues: CASSLKGAGAYYGYTF. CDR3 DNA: TGTGCCAGCAGCCTCAAGGGAGCAGGAGCCTACTATGGCTACACCTTC.

In DNA form, the CDR3 reads TGTGCCAGCCTTAGCGGGAGGGGGAGTGAGCAGTTCTTC. Its translation: CASLSGRGSEQFF. The rearrangement links TRBV19 to TRBJ2-1; TRBD2 matches at 11 bases. The CDR3 is 13 residues long. The germline V gene encodes CDR1 LNHDA and CDR2 SQIVND (reference sequence). The J segment lost 9 bases and the V segment lost 9 bases, leaving 7 bases of the junction unmatched.

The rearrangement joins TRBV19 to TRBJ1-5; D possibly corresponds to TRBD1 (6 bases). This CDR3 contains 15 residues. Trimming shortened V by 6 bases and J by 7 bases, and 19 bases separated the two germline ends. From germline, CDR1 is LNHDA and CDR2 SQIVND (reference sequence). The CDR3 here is CASSPIPTGSQPQHF. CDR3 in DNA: TGTGCCAGTAGCCCAATACCCACAGGGTCCCAGCCCCAGCATTTT.

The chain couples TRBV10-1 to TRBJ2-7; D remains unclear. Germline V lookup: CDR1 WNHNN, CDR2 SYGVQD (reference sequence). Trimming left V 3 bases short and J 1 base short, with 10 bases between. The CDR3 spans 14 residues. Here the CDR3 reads CASSDRTKSYEQYF. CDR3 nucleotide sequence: TGCGCCAGCAGTGACAGGACGAAATCCTACGAGCAGTACTTC.

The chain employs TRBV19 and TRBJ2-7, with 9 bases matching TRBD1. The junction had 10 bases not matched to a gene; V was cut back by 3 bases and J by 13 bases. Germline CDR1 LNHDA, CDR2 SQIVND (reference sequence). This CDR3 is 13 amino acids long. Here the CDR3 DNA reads TGTGCCAGTAGTATGGGGACAGGGTCTCTTCTATACTTC. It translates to CASSMGTGSLLYF. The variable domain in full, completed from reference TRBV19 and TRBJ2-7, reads DGGITQSPKYLFRKEGQNVTLSCEQNLNHDAMYWYRQDPGQGLRLIYYSQIVNDFQKGDIAEGYSVSREKKESFPLTVTSAQKNPTAFYLCASSMGTGSLLYFGPGTRLTVT.

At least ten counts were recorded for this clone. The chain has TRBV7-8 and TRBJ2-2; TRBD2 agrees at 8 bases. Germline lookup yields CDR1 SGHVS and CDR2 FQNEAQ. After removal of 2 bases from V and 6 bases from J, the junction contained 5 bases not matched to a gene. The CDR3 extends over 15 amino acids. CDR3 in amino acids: CASSLRTSLAGELFF. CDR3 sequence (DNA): TGTGCCAGCAGCTTAAGGACTAGCTTAGCCGGGGAGCTGTTTTTT.

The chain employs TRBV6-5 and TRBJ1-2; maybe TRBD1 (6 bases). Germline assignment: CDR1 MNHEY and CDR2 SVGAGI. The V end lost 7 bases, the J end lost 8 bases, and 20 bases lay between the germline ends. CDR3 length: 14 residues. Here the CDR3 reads CASTTPVGAGGYTF. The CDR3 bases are TGTGCCAGCACCACCCCGGTGGGGGCGGGAGGCTACACCTTC.

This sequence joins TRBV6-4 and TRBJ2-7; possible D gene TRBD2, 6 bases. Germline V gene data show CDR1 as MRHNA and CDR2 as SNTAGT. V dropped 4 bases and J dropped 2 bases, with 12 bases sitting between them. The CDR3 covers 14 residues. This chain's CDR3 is CASSGRGAAYEQYF. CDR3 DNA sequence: TGTGCCAGCAGTGGGAGGGGTGCCGCCTACGAGCAGTACTTC.

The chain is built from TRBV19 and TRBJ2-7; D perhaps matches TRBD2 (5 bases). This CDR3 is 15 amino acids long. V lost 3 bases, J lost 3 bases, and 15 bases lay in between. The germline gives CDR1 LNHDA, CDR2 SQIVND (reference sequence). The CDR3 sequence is CASSIRPAGDYEQYF. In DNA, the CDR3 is TGTGCCAGTAGTATCCGCCCCGCCGGGGACTACGAGCAGTACTTC.

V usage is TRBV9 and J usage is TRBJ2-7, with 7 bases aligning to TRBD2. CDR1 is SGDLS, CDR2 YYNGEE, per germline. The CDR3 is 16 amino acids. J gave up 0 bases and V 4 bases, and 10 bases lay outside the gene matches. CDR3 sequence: CASSTRDYTSSYEQYF. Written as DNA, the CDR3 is TGTGCCAGCAGCACCCGGGACTACACGAGCTCCTACGAGCAGTACTTC.

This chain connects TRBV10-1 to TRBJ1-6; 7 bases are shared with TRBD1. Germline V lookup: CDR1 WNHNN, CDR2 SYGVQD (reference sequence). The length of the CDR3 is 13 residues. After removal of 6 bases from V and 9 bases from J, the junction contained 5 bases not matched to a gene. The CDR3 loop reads CASSRDSSSPLHF. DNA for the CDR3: TGCGCCAGCAGCCGGGACAGCTCTTCACCCCTCCACTTT.

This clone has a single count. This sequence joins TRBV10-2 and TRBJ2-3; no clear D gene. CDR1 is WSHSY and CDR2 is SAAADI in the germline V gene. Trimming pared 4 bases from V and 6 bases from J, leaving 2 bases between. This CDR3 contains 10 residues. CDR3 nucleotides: TGCGCCAGCAGTGGGGATACGCAGTATTTT. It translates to CASSGDTQYF.

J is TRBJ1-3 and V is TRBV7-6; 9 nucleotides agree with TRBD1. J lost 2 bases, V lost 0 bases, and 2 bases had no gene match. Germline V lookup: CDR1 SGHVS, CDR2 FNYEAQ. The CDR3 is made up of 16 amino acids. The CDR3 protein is CASSLAQGATGNTIYF. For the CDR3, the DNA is TGTGCCAGCAGCTTAGCACAGGGGGCGACTGGAAACACCATATATTTT.

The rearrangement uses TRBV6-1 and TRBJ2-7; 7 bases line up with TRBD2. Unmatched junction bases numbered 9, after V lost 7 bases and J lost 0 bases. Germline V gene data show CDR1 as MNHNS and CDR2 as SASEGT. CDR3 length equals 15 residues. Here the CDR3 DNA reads TGTGCCAGCAACCTAGGGAGGGTAATCTCCTACGAGCAGTACTTC. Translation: CASNLGRVISYEQYF.

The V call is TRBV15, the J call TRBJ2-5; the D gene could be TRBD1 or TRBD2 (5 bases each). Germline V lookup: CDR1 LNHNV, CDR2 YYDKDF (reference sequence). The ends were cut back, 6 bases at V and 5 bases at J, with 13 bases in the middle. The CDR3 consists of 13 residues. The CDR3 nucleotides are TGTGCCACCAGAAACCGGGACGAGGAGACCCAGTACTTC. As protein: CATRNRDEETQYF.

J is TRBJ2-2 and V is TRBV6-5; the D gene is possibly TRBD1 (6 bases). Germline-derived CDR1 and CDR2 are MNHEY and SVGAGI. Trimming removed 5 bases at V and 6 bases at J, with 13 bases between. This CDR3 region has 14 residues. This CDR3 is CASSGQRGPGELFF. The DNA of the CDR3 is TGTGCCAGCAGTGGACAGAGGGGACCCGGGGAGCTGTTTTTT.

The CDR3 sequence: CASSWAKETQYF. The CDR3 DNA reads TGTGCCAGCAGCTGGGCTAAAGAGACCCAGTACTTC. The rearrangement links TRBV7-2 to TRBJ2-5; D remains ambiguous. Germline values: CDR1 SGHTA, CDR2 FQGNSA. V was trimmed by 4 bases and J by 3 bases, leaving 6 bases between them. The CDR3 sequence is 12 residues long.